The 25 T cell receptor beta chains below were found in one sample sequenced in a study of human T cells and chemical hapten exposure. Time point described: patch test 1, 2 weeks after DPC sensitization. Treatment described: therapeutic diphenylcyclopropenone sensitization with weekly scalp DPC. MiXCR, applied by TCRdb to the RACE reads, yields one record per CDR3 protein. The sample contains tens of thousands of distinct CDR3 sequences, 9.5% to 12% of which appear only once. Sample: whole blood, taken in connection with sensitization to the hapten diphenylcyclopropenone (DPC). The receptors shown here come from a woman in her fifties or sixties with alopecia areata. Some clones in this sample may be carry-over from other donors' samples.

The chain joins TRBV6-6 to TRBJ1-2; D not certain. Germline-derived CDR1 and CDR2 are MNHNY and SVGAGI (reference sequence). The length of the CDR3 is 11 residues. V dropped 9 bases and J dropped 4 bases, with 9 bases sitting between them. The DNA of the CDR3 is TGTGCCAGTGGGGAGGGCTATGGCTACACCTTC. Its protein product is CASGEGYGYTF.

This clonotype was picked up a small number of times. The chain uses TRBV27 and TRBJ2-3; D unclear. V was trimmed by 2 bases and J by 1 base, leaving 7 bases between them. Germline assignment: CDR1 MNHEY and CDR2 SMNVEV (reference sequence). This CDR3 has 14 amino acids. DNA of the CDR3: TGTGCCAGCAGTTTAGGAAGGGGCACAGATACGCAGTATTTT. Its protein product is CASSLGRGTDTQYF.

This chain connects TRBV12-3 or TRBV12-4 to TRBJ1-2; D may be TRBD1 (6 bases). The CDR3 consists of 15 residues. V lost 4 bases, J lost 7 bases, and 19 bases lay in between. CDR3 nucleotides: TGTGCCAGCAGTTACCGAGGACAGTCCCTCGGTGGCTACACCTTC. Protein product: CASSYRGQSLGGYTF.

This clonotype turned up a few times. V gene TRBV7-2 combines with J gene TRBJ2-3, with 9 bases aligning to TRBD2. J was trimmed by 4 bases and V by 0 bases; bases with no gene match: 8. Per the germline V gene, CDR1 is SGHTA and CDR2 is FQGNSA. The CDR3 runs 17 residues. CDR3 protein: CASSLAPLAGLSDTQYF. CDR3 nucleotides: TGTGCCAGCAGCTTAGCACCTCTAGCGGGGCTCTCAGATACGCAGTATTTT. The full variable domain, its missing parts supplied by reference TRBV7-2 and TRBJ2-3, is GAGVSQSPSNKVTEKGKDVELRCDPISGHTALYWYRQSLGQGLEFLIYFQGNSAPDKSGLPSDRFSAERTGGSVSTLTIQRTQQEDSAVYLCASSLAPLAGLSDTQYFGPGTRLTVL.

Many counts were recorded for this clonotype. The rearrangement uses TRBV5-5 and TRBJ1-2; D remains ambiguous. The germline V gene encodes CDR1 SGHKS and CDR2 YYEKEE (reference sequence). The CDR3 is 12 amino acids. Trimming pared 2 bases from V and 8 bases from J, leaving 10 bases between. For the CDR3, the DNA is TGTGCCAGCAGCTTCGAGGTTAACGGCTACACCTTC. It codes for CASSFEVNGYTF.

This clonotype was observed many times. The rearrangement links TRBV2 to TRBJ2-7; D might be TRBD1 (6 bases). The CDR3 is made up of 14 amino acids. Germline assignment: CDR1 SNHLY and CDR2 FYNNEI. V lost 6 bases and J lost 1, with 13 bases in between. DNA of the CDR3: TGTGCCAGCAGGCGGTCGGACAGTTCCTACGAGCAGTACTTC. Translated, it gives CASRRSDSSYEQYF. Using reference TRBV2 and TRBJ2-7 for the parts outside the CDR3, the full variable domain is EPEVTQTPSHQVTQMGQEVILRCVPISNHLYFYWYRQILGQKVEFLVSFYNNEISEKSEIFDDQFSVERPDGSNFTLKIRSTKLEDSAMYFCASRRSDSSYEQYFGPGTRLTVT.

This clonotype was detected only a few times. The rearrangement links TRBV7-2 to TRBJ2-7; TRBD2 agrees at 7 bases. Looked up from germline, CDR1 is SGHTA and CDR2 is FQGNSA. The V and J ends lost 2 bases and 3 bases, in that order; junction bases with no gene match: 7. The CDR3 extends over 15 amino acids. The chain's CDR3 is CASSLSTSLSYEQYF. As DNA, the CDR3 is TGTGCCAGCAGCTTATCGACTAGCTTAAGCTACGAGCAGTACTTC.

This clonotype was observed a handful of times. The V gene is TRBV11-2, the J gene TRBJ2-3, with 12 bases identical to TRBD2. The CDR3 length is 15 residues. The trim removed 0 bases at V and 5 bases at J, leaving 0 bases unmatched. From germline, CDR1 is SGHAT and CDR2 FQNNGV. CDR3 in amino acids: CASSLELAGGDTQYF. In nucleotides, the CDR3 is TGTGCCAGCAGCTTAGAACTAGCGGGAGGAGATACGCAGTATTTT.

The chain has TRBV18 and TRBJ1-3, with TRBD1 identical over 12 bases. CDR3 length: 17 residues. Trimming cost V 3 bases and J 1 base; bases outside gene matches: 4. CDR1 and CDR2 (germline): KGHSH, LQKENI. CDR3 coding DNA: TGTGCCAGCTCACCCGGGACAGGGGGCGCTTCTGGAAACACCATATATTTT. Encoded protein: CASSPGTGGASGNTIYF.

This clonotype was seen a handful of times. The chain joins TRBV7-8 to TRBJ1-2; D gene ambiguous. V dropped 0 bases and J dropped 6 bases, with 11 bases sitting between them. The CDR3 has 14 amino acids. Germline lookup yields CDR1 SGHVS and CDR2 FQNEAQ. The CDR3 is CASSLAGREDGYTF. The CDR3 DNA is TGTGCCAGCAGCTTAGCAGGGAGGGAGGATGGCTACACCTTC.

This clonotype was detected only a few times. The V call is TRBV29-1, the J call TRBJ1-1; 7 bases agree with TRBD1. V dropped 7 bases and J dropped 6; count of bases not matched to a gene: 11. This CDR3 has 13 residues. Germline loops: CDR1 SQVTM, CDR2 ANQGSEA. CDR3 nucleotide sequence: TGCAGCGCAACAACCGGGGGACAGTCTGAAGCTTTCTTT. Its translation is CSATTGGQSEAFF.

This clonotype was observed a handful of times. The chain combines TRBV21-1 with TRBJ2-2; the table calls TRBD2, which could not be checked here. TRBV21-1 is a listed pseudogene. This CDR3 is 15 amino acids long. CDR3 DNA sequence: TGTGCCAGCACCACGACTAGCTTAGGCACCGGGGAGCTGTTTTTT. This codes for CASTTTSLGTGELFF.

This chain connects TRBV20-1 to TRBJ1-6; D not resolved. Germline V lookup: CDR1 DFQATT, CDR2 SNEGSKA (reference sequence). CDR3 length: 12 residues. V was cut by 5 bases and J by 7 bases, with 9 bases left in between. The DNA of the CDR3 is TGCAGTGCTCTGGGAGGGAATTCACCCCTCCACTTT. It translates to CSALGGNSPLHF.

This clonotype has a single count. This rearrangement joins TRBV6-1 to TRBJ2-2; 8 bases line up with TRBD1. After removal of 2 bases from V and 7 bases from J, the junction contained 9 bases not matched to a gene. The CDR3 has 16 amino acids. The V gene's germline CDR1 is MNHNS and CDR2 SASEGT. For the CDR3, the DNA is TGTGCCAGCAGTGAACTAGCAGGGGGCGAGAACGGGGAGCTGTTTTTT. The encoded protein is CASSELAGGENGELFF.

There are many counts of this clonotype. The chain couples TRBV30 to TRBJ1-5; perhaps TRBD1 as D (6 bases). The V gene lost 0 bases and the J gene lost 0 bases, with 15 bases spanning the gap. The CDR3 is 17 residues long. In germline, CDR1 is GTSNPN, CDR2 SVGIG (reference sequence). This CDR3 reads CAWSVAAGDYSNQPQHF. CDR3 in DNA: TGTGCCTGGAGTGTAGCCGCAGGGGATTATAGCAATCAGCCCCAGCATTTT.

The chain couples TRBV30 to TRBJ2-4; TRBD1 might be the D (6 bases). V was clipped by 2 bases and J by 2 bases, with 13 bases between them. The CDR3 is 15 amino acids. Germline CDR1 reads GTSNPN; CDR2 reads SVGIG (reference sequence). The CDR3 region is CAWSSPQGPKNIQYF. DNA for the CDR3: TGTGCCTGGAGTTCCCCCCAGGGGCCCAAAAACATTCAGTACTTC.

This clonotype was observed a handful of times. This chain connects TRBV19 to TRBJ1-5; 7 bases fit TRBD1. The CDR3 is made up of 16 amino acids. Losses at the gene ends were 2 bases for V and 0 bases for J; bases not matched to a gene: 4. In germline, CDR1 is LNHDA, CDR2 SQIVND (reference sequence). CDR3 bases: TGTGCCAGTAGTATATCAGGGGGAAATAGCAATCAGCCCCAGCATTTT. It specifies CASSISGGNSNQPQHF.

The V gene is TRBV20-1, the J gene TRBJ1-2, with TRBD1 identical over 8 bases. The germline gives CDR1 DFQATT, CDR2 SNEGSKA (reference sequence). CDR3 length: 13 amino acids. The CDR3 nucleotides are TGCAGCCATAAAATTCGGACAGGGAACGGCTACACCTTC. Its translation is CSHKIRTGNGYTF.

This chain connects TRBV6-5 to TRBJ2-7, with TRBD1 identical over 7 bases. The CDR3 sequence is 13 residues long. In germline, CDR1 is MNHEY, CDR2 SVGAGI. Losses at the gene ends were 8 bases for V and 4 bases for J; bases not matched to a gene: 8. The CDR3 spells CASHRTGAYEQYF. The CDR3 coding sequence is TGTGCCAGCCATCGAACAGGGGCGTACGAGCAGTACTTC.

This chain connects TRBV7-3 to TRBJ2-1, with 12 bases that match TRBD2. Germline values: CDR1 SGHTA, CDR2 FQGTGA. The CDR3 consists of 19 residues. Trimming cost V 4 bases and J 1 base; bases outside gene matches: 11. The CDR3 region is CASSSHWASGRGSYNEQFF. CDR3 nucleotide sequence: TGTGCCAGCAGCTCCCATTGGGCTAGCGGGAGGGGGTCCTACAATGAGCAGTTCTTC.

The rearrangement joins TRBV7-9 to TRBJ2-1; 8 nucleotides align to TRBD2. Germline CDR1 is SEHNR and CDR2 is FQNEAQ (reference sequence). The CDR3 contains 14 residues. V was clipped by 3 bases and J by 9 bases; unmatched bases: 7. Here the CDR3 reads CASSFSGSGVEQFF. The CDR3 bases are TGTGCCAGCAGCTTCAGCGGGAGTGGGGTTGAGCAGTTCTTC.

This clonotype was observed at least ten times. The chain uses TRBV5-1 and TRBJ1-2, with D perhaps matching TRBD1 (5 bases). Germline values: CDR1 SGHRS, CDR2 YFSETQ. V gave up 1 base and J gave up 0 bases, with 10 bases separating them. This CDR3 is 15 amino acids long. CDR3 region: CASSLTGLANYGYTF. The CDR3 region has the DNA TGCGCCAGCAGCTTGACAGGACTGGCTAACTATGGCTACACCTTC. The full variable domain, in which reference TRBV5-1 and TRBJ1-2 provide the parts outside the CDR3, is KAGVTQTPRYLIKTRGQQVTLSCSPISGHRSVSWYQQTPGQGLQFLFEYFSETQRNKGNFPGRFSGRQFSNSRSEMNVSTLELGDSALYLCASSLTGLANYGYTFGSGTRLTVV.

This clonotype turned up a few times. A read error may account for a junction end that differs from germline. The CDR3 region has the DNA TGCGCCAGCAGATTGGACAGGGCTGGAAACACCATATATTTT. Amino acid sequence: CASRLDRAGNTIYF. This chain links TRBV5-1 with TRBJ1-3, with 8 bases identical to TRBD1. Germline CDR1 reads SGHRS; CDR2 reads YFSETQ. CDR3 size: 14 residues.

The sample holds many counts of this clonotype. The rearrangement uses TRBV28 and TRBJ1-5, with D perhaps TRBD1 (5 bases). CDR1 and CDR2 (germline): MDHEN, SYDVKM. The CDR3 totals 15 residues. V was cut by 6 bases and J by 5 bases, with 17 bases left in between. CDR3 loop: CASSKRTREYQPQHF. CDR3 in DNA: TGTGCCAGCAGCAAAAGGACAAGGGAATATCAGCCCCAGCATTTT.

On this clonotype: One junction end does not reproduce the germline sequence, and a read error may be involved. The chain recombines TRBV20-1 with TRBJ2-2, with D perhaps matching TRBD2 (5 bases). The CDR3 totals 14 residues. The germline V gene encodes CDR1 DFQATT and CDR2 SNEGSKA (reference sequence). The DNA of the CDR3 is TGCAGTGCTAGCGATCGGCCCAACACCGGGGAGCTGTATTTT. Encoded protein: CSASDRPNTGELYF.